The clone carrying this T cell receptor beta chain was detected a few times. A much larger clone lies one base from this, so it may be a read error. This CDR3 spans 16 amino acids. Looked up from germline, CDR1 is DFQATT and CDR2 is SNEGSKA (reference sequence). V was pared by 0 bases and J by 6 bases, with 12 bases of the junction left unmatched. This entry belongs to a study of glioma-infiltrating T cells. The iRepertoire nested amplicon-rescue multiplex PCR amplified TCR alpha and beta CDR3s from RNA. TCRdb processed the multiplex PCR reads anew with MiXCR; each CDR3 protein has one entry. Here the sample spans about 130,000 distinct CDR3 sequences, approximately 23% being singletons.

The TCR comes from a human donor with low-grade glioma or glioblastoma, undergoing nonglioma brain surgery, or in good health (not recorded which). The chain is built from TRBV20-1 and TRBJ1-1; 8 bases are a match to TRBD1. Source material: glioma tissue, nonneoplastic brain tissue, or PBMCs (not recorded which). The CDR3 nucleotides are TGCAGTGCTAGAGATAGTGACAGGGGATTGGGATCTGAAGCTTTCTTT. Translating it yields CSARDSDRGLGSEAFF.